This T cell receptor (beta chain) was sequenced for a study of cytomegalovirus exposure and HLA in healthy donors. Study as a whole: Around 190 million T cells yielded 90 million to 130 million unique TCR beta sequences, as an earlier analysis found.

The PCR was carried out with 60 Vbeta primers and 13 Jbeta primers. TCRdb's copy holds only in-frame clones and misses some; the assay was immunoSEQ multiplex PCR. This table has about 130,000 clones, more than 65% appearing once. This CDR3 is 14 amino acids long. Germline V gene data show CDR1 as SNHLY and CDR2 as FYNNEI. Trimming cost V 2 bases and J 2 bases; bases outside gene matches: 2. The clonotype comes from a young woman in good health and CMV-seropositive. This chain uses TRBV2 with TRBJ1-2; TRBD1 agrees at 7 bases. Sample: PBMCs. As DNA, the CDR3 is TGTGCCAGCAGTGAATGGGACAGCAACTATGGCTACACCTTC. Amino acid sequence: CASSEWDSNYGYTF.